These 30 T cell receptor beta chains came from one sample sequenced in a study of T-cell memory formation after mild COVID-19. In TCRdb, the 5' RACE reads were re-called with MiXCR into one record per CDR3 protein. Of about 410,000 distinct CDR3 sequences in the sample, less than 25% were seen once. Input material: PBMCs or a T cell subset sorted from them (not recorded which). The receptors were sampled from an adult woman who had mild COVID-19 (a few samples of this study predate the infection). Cell type and time point are not known.

The rearrangement joins TRBV5-5 to TRBJ2-3, with D unclear. The CDR3 has 16 amino acids. Trimming shortened V by 7 bases and J by 0 bases, and 18 bases separated the two germline ends. Germline lookup yields CDR1 SGHKS and CDR2 YYEKEE (reference sequence). The CDR3 loop reads CASLKEPTLSTDTQYF. The CDR3 DNA follows: TGTGCCAGCTTAAAAGAACCGACTTTAAGCACAGATACGCAGTATTTT.

This clonotype has at least ten counts. The rearrangement joins TRBV5-1 to TRBJ2-5; TRBD1 is a possible D gene (5 bases). Germline CDR1 reads SGHRS; CDR2 reads YFSETQ. Trimming pared 3 bases from V and 2 bases from J, leaving 11 bases between. The CDR3 runs to 14 residues. CDR3 sequence reads: CASSSTVTQETQYF. CDR3 DNA: TGCGCCAGCAGCTCGACAGTAACGCAAGAGACCCAGTACTTC.

There are many counts of this clonotype. This chain connects TRBV27 to TRBJ2-7, with 10 nucleotides matching TRBD2. This CDR3 comprises 14 residues. In germline, CDR1 is MNHEY, CDR2 SMNVEV (reference sequence). Trimming at V came to 5 bases and at J to 7 bases, leaving 8 bases not matched to a gene. DNA for the CDR3: TGTGCCAGCAGTCCGCTACTAGCGGGGAGGGAGCAGTACTTC. Its protein product is CASSPLLAGREQYF.

This clonotype was seen only a few times. The chain recombines TRBV5-6 with TRBJ1-1, with D unclear. The CDR3 sequence is 18 residues long. Trimming removed 4 bases at V and 0 bases at J, with 22 bases between. Per the germline V gene, CDR1 is SGHDT and CDR2 is YYEEEE. CDR3 nucleotide sequence: TGTGCCAGCAGCCCTCTGGTGGCGTCGGGCAGGATGAACACTGAAGCTTTCTTT. Translating gives CASSPLVASGRMNTEAFF.

This clonotype has a handful of counts. The V and J genes are TRBV6-2 or TRBV6-3 and TRBJ2-4, with TRBD1 identical over 9 bases. This CDR3 is built from 14 residues. Per the germline V gene, CDR1 is MNHEY and CDR2 is SVGEGT. V gave up 5 bases and J gave up 6 bases; unmatched junction bases: 5. CDR3 sequence (DNA): TGTGCCAGCAGTCCGGACAGGGGAAGAAACATTCAGTACTTC. It yields the protein CASSPDRGRNIQYF.

This clonotype was observed a few times. The rearrangement links TRBV6-5 to TRBJ2-2; D gene unclear. The V gene lost 4 bases and the J gene lost 3 bases, with 6 bases spanning the gap. Germline V gene sequence: CDR1 MNHEY, CDR2 SVGAGI. The CDR3 sequence is 13 residues long. CDR3 nucleotide sequence: TGTGCCAGCAGTTCTGGGCACACCGGGGAGCTGTTTTTT. As protein: CASSSGHTGELFF.

The chain couples TRBV7-2 to TRBJ2-1; TRBD1 matches at 10 bases. The CDR3 covers 15 residues. Trimming at V came to 6 bases and at J to 6 bases, leaving 8 bases not matched to a gene. Germline CDR1 and CDR2: SGHTA and FQGNSA. CDR3: CASRHRQGAGNEQFF. In DNA form, the CDR3 reads TGTGCCAGCAGACACAGACAGGGGGCGGGCAATGAGCAGTTCTTC.

This clonotype was seen more than once but under ten times. The rearrangement uses TRBV18 and TRBJ2-6, with 10 bases aligning to TRBD1. V was pared by 3 bases and J by 3 bases, with 11 bases of the junction left unmatched. The CDR3 length is 19 residues. Germline CDR1 is KGHSH and CDR2 is LQKENI. CDR3 sequence reads: CASSPSVGQGWHGANVLTF. CDR3 bases: TGTGCCAGCTCACCGAGCGTGGGACAGGGGTGGCATGGGGCCAACGTCCTGACTTTC.

The V call is TRBV11-2, the J call TRBJ2-1; TRBD1 or TRBD2 may be the D gene (6 bases each). V shed 2 bases and J shed 5 bases, with 16 bases lying between them. The CDR3 covers 16 residues. Germline assignment: CDR1 SGHAT and CDR2 FQNNGV. In DNA, the CDR3 is TGTGCCAGCAGCTTACCCGGAGGGGGATCGCACAATGAGCAGTTCTTC. Protein: CASSLPGGGSHNEQFF.

This clonotype was seen a handful of times. This chain uses TRBV5-1 with TRBJ1-1; D perhaps matches TRBD1 (5 bases). Looked up from germline, CDR1 is SGHRS and CDR2 is YFSETQ. The CDR3 length is 16 residues. Trimming took 0 bases from V and 5 from J, leaving 17 bases between them. As DNA, the CDR3 is TGCGCCAGCAGCTTGGCCGGAGGGGCCTCGAGGACTGAAGCTTTCTTT. Translated, it gives CASSLAGGASRTEAFF.

The rearrangement joins TRBV9 to TRBJ2-1; the D gene is possibly TRBD2 (5 bases). The CDR3 length is 14 residues. Deletions cut 0 bases from V and 3 bases from J, with 7 bases between. Germline V gene lookup returns CDR1 SGDLS and CDR2 YYNGEE. The DNA for the CDR3 is TGTGCCAGCAGCGTAGGTGAGGGCTACAATGAGCAGTTCTTC. Protein sequence: CASSVGEGYNEQFF.

V usage is TRBV6-5 and J usage is TRBJ2-3; D may correspond to TRBD1 or TRBD2 (5 bases each). The CDR3 spans 15 residues. Trimming left V 8 bases short and J 1 base short, with 16 bases between. CDR1 is MNHEY and CDR2 is SVGAGI in the germline V gene. The CDR3 region is CASRDRDGGTDTQYF. CDR3 coding DNA: TGTGCCAGCCGTGACCGGGACGGGGGCACAGATACGCAGTATTTT.

V gene TRBV9 combines with J gene TRBJ2-1; possible D gene TRBD2, 7 bases. V shed 7 bases and J shed 2 bases, with 13 bases lying between them. This CDR3 contains 14 residues. CDR1 is SGDLS, CDR2 YYNGEE, per germline. Here the CDR3 DNA reads TGTGCCAGCGAAGGGGGGGCCCCCTACAATGAGCAGTTCTTC. Encoded protein: CASEGGAPYNEQFF.

This clonotype has only a few counts. J is TRBJ2-3 and V is TRBV24-1, with D uncertain. CDR1 and CDR2 (germline): KGHDR, SFDVKD. The V gene lost 1 base and the J gene lost 6 bases, with 10 bases spanning the gap. The CDR3 spans 14 residues. In DNA form, the CDR3 reads TGTGCCACCAGTGATTTAGGCACGGACGATACGCAGTATTTT. This sequence encodes CATSDLGTDDTQYF.

The V gene is TRBV5-1, the J gene TRBJ2-7; D is undetermined. Germline V lookup: CDR1 SGHRS, CDR2 YFSETQ. The CDR3 has 18 amino acids. V was pared by 4 bases and J by 3 bases, with 26 bases between. CDR3 region: CASSLHAPANPEHYEQYF. Written as DNA, the CDR3 is TGCGCCAGCAGCCTCCATGCCCCAGCGAACCCGGAGCACTACGAGCAGTACTTC. Supplemented by reference TRBV5-1 and TRBJ2-7, the full variable domain reads KAGVTQTPRYLIKTRGQQVTLSCSPISGHRSVSWYQQTPGQGLQFLFEYFSETQRNKGNFPGRFSGRQFSNSRSEMNVSTLELGDSALYLCASSLHAPANPEHYEQYFGPGTRLTVT.

The CDR3 loop reads CSASRSGRGNQPQHF. DNA for the CDR3: TGCAGTGCTTCAAGATCGGGACGCGGCAATCAGCCCCAGCATTTT. V usage is TRBV20-1 and J usage is TRBJ1-5; D may be TRBD1 (5 bases). The length of the CDR3 is 15 residues. Germline assignment: CDR1 DFQATT and CDR2 SNEGSKA (reference sequence). V gave up 5 bases and J gave up 2 bases, with 16 bases separating them.

In this sample, this clonotype turned up a few times. The chain recombines TRBV6-6 with TRBJ2-7, with 10 bases aligning to TRBD2. The trim removed 5 bases at V and 4 bases at J, leaving 8 bases unmatched. Germline V lookup: CDR1 MNHNY, CDR2 SVGAGI (reference sequence). The CDR3 has 15 amino acids. In DNA, the CDR3 is TGTGCCAGCAGTCTACGGACTAGCGGTCCTTACGAGCAGTACTTC. Encoded protein: CASSLRTSGPYEQYF.

The rearrangement links TRBV5-1 to TRBJ2-3; D is ambiguous. Germline values: CDR1 SGHRS, CDR2 YFSETQ. V lost 3 bases and J 1 base, leaving 9 bases between the germline ends. The CDR3 has 14 residues. CDR3 sequence: CASSSSTGTDTQYF. CDR3 bases: TGCGCCAGCAGCTCGTCCACAGGCACAGATACGCAGTATTTT.

This clonotype came up a few times. The chain couples TRBV6-6 to TRBJ2-7; 11 bases line up with TRBD1. Trimming took 7 bases from V and 6 from J; bases not matched to a gene: 8. This CDR3 comprises 14 residues. In germline, CDR1 is MNHNY, CDR2 SVGAGI (reference sequence). In DNA, the CDR3 is TGTGCCAGCATCCCGGGACAGGGGGGCGGCGAGCAGTACTTC. This translates into CASIPGQGGGEQYF.

V and J are TRBV6-2 or TRBV6-3 and TRBJ1-5; D is perhaps TRBD1 (5 bases). Germline lookup yields CDR1 MNHEY and CDR2 SVGEGT. V lost 10 bases and J 4 bases, leaving 26 bases between the germline ends. This CDR3 comprises 17 residues. CDR3 in DNA: TGTGCCACCCACCCGGGGGAGGGCAGGATCCTAAATCAGCCCCAGCATTTT. Protein sequence: CATHPGEGRILNQPQHF.

The chain employs TRBV7-9 and TRBJ1-2; D may be TRBD1 (5 bases). Trimming pared 3 bases from V and 3 bases from J, leaving 14 bases between. The germline V gene encodes CDR1 SEHNR and CDR2 FQNEAQ (reference sequence). The CDR3 consists of 15 residues. The CDR3 is CASSFGAVGDYGYTF. DNA of the CDR3: TGTGCCAGCAGCTTCGGGGCAGTTGGAGACTATGGCTACACCTTC.

The chain links TRBV9 to TRBJ1-1, with unresolved D. V lost 0 bases, J lost 0 bases, and 12 bases lay in between. Germline CDR1 is SGDLS and CDR2 is YYNGEE. The CDR3 spans 16 residues. The CDR3, as DNA: TGTGCCAGCAGCGTAGTCGGCCCGAATATGAACACTGAAGCTTTCTTT. Translated: CASSVVGPNMNTEAFF.

This clonotype was counted between two and nine times. The J gene is TRBJ2-2, the V gene TRBV6-5; 8 positions agree with TRBD1. The germline CDR1 and CDR2 sequences are MNHEY and SVGAGI. V shed 5 bases and J 4 bases; nucleotides not matched to a gene: 6. The CDR3 has 15 amino acids. DNA of the CDR3: TGTGCCAGCAGTAGGACAGGGTGGGGCACCGGGGAGCTGTTTTTT. Translating it yields CASSRTGWGTGELFF.

The gene calls are TRBV20-1 and TRBJ1-2; TRBD1 matches at 11 bases. The CDR3 sequence is 12 residues long. The V and J ends lost 6 bases and 6 bases, in that order; junction bases with no gene match: 3. The germline gives CDR1 DFQATT, CDR2 SNEGSKA (reference sequence). The DNA for the CDR3 is TGCAGTGCCCAGGACAGGGGGCATGGCTACACCTTC. Protein sequence: CSAQDRGHGYTF.

A few counts support this clonotype. V usage is TRBV7-2 and J usage is TRBJ1-6; D remains ambiguous. Germline values: CDR1 SGHTA, CDR2 FQGNSA. This CDR3 spans 14 amino acids. The ends were cut back, 2 bases at V and 6 bases at J, with 8 bases in the middle. The CDR3 here is CASSLLGSNSPLHF. The CDR3 region has the DNA TGTGCCAGCAGCTTATTGGGAAGTAATTCACCCCTCCACTTT.

This clonotype was picked up a small number of times. This chain links TRBV7-2 with TRBJ2-7; 8 bases are a match to TRBD1. The trim removed 1 base at V and 4 bases at J, leaving 6 bases unmatched. There are 15 residues in the CDR3. CDR1 is SGHTA and CDR2 is FQGNSA in the germline V gene. The CDR3 protein is CASSLGAQGAYEQYF. The CDR3 bases are TGTGCCAGCAGCTTAGGAGCGCAGGGGGCTTACGAGCAGTACTTC.

The J gene is TRBJ2-7, the V gene TRBV20-1; weak D call: TRBD2 (7 bases). The CDR3 covers 18 residues. V was trimmed by 0 bases and J by 0 bases, leaving 21 bases between them. The V gene's germline CDR1 is DFQATT and CDR2 SNEGSKA (reference sequence). Written as DNA, the CDR3 is TGCAGTGCTAGAGATTGGGGGAGGGGGACTACCCACTCCTACGAGCAGTACTTC. Encoded protein: CSARDWGRGTTHSYEQYF.

This clonotype was counted only a few times. The chain combines TRBV20-1 with TRBJ1-1; 7 bases map to TRBD1. J lost 11 bases, V lost 1 base, and 7 bases had no gene match. Germline loops: CDR1 DFQATT, CDR2 SNEGSKA (reference sequence). The CDR3 loop spans 12 amino acids. The chain's CDR3 is CSARVERGHAFF. The CDR3 region has the DNA TGCAGTGCTAGAGTCGAAAGGGGGCACGCTTTCTTT.

J is TRBJ2-5 and V is TRBV20-1, with TRBD2 identical over 11 bases. The CDR3 is 16 residues long. Germline values: CDR1 DFQATT, CDR2 SNEGSKA (reference sequence). The junction had 13 bases not matched to a gene; V was cut back by 5 bases and J by 5 bases. CDR3: CSAQSGTSGVRETQYF. Here the CDR3 DNA reads TGCAGTGCTCAGTCCGGGACTAGCGGCGTAAGGGAGACCCAGTACTTC.

This clonotype was observed a handful of times. Mismatch with germline at one junction end may stem from a read error. V and J are TRBV4-1 and TRBJ1-1, with D possibly matching TRBD1 (5 bases). CDR3 length equals 17 residues. Germline CDR1 MGHRA, CDR2 YSYEKL. The DNA of the CDR3 is TGCGCCAGCAGCCAAGATTGGACACCTGGGCCGTTTACTGGAGCTTTCTTT. Residues: CASSQDWTPGPFTGAFF.